This TCR beta chain is from a study of T cell repertoires in aging, cancer and after chemotherapy. Turning to the study itself: The full dataset contained roughly 8.8 million TCR reads.

Within the sample, this clonotype is medium-sized. Antigen: not known. Multiplex touch-down PCR with TRB-A/B primers amplified rearranged V-D-J TRB sequences. TCRdb itself ran the multiplex PCR reads through MiXCR, one entry per CDR3 protein. This table holds 6,500 to 9,500 distinct CDR3 sequences, just under 25% found once. The template was genomic DNA from peripheral blood, not RNA. Germline CDR1 is SGHAT and CDR2 is FQDESV (reference sequence). This CDR3 is 16 amino acids long. V lost 1 base, J lost 4 bases, and 13 bases lay in between. Findings and limits, study-wide: Lymphoid organ infiltration in hematological cancer patients may impair thymic emigration or peripheral T cell expansion. Age-matched healthy donors had significantly more diverse, less clonal blood TCR repertoires than untreated cancer patients. The repertoire data cannot show anything about immunological memory following chemotherapy.

The sequence derives from a human donor with a blood cancer. Source material: blood. This chain uses TRBV11-1 with TRBJ2-2; either TRBD1 or TRBD2 may supply D (5 bases each). In DNA form, the CDR3 reads TGTGCCAGCAGCTTAGGGGACCTCCGGGGCACCGGGGAGCTGTTTTTT. This sequence encodes CASSLGDLRGTGELFF.